This T cell receptor beta chain was retrieved from a study of blood T cells in healthy people across ages. The amount of total RNA extracted per sample was at least 5 micrograms. After removal of 5 bases from V and 9 bases from J, the junction contained 11 bases not matched to a gene. This CDR3 comprises 15 residues. Germline lookup yields CDR1 SEHNR and CDR2 FQNEAQ (reference sequence). Combining a sample-barcoded 5' primer with a J-beta primer mix, a second PCR ran for roughly 7 to 12 cycles. TCRdb used MiXCR to reprocess the 5' RACE reads, holding one entry per CDR3 protein. The table records around 1,700,000 distinct CDR3 sequences, approximately 28% of them present only once. This clonotype was picked up many times.

The TCR sequence derives from a woman in her twenties or thirties in good health. Material: blood. The gene calls are TRBV7-9 and TRBJ2-7, with 12 bases identical to TRBD2. The CDR3 DNA follows: TGTGCCAGCAGCCCGAGGACTAGCGGGAACTTAGTGCAGTACTTC. Translation gives CASSPRTSGNLVQYF.